The clone carrying this TCR beta chain appeared once. Its target is not known. This entry is derived from a study of OX40 agonist ivuxolimab in advanced cancers. Overall study context: Among those enrolled, mean age was approximately 62 years (range roughly 23 to 79) and 75% to 90% were male. There were three patients with partial responses, one having hepatocellular carcinoma and two cutaneous melanoma. Study-wide points: Expanded clones were, on average, more numerous among CD8+ T cells than CD4+.

The CDR3 has 15 residues. Sequencing was performed with immunoSEQ multiplex PCR; in TCRdb, only in-frame clones are kept and a portion is missing. This table has about 93,000 clones, about 91% appearing once. Autoimmune disease history or systemic immunosuppression barred patients. The TCR originated in an adult with an advanced solid tumor such as melanoma, head and neck, liver or kidney cancer. V and J are TRBV21-1 and TRBJ2-3; the tabulated D call, TRBD2, remains unverified against the DNA. TRBV21-1 is noted as a pseudogene. Sequenced here: CD4+ or CD8+ T cells sorted from blood, sampled in a trial of the OX40 agonist ivuxolimab. The CDR3 loop is CASSRGGSSTDTQYF. As DNA, the CDR3 is TGTGCCAGCAGCAGGGGCGGGAGTAGCACAGATACGCAGTATTTT.